This TCR beta chain is from a study of T cells in Graves' hyperthyroidism and ophthalmopathy. Trimming stripped 6 bases from V and 11 bases from J, with 15 bases between. The CDR3 totals 12 residues. Only a few counts were recorded for this clonotype. It was RNA transcripts that yielded the amplified TCR beta CDR3 regions. HTBI primers were the set used in a first-round RT-PCR of the TCR CDR3. TCRdb recomputed calls from the multiplex PCR reads with MiXCR, one row per CDR3 protein. The table has about 350,000 distinct CDR3 sequences, about 15% seen once. This TCR was sampled from a woman in her thirties with Graves' hyperthyroidism. Sequenced sample: blood. This sequence joins TRBV12-3 or TRBV12-4 and TRBJ2-3; D is unclear. The CDR3 here is CASSQAASEQYF. The CDR3 region has the DNA TGTGCCAGCAGCCAAGCTGCGTCGGAGCAGTATTTT.